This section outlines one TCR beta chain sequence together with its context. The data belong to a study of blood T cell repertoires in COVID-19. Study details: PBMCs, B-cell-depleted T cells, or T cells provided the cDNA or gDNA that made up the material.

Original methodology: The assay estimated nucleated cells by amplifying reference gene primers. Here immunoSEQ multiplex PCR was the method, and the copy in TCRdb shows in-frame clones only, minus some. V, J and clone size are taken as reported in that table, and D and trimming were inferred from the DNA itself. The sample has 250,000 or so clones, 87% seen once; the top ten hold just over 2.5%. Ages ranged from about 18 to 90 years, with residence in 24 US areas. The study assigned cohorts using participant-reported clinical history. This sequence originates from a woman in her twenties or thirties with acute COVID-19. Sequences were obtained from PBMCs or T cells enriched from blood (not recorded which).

The CDR3 region has the DNA TGCGCCAGCAGCTTTGACAGGGATCTTGGCTACACCTTC. Translating it yields CASSFDRDLGYTF. The chain uses TRBV5-1 and TRBJ1-2; 7 bases are shared with TRBD1. The V and J ends lost 2 bases and 7 bases, in that order; junction bases with no gene match: 5. The CDR3 totals 13 residues. CDR1 and CDR2 from the germline V gene are SGHRS and YFSETQ.